The 12 T cell receptor beta chains below come from one sample, sequenced in a study of PD-L1 blockade in urothelial cancer. Method: immunoSEQ multiplex PCR; TCRdb's copy keeps in-frame clones and lacks some. The sample records around 92,000 clones, 70% to 90% being singletons. Time point reported: pretreatment peripheral blood. Sequencing was performed on PBMCs, taken around atezolizumab (anti-PD-L1) treatment. The receptors here all came from an elderly woman with urothelial cancer.

The chain employs TRBV27 and TRBJ1-2, with D hard to call. Trimming took 5 bases from V and 6 from J, leaving 16 bases between them. The germline gives CDR1 MNHEY, CDR2 SMNVEV (reference sequence). The CDR3 sequence is 14 residues long. The CDR3 protein is CASSPREKYNGYTF. Written as DNA, the CDR3 is TGTGCCAGCAGTCCGCGGGAAAAGTATAATGGCTACACCTTC.

The chain uses TRBV5-1 and TRBJ2-1; D is unresolved. Germline V gives CDR1 SGHRS, CDR2 YFSETQ. The CDR3 loop spans 12 amino acids. Deletions cut 2 bases from V and 4 bases from J, with 4 bases between. The CDR3 spells CASSFTYNEQFF. The CDR3 DNA follows: TGCGCCAGCAGCTTTACTTACAATGAGCAGTTCTTC.

The V and J genes are TRBV19 and TRBJ1-5; D is unresolved. The CDR3 totals 16 residues. With 0 bases removed from V and 3 bases from J, the gap between germline ends came to 12 bases. The germline gives CDR1 LNHDA, CDR2 SQIVND (reference sequence). The CDR3 nucleotides are TGTGCCAGTAGTATAGAAGGCAGGCTCACCAATCAGCCCCAGCATTTT. It is translated as CASSIEGRLTNQPQHF.

This chain connects TRBV9 to TRBJ2-2; tentative D call: TRBD2 (6 bases). The V gene lost 0 bases and the J gene lost 4 bases, with 10 bases spanning the gap. Germline assignment: CDR1 SGDLS and CDR2 YYNGEE. The CDR3 is made up of 15 amino acids. CDR3 sequence: CASSVVAGSTGELFF. The DNA of the CDR3 is TGTGCCAGCAGCGTAGTGGCGGGAAGCACCGGGGAGCTGTTTTTT.

The chain recombines TRBV10-2 with TRBJ2-7, with 9 bases lining up with TRBD2. The germline gives CDR1 WSHSY, CDR2 SAAADI. Trimming cost V 7 bases and J 3 bases; bases outside gene matches: 4. CDR3 length: 13 amino acids. This CDR3 is CASKVAGVYEQYF. CDR3 nucleotides: TGCGCCAGCAAAGTAGCGGGGGTCTACGAGCAGTACTTC.

This clone came up once. The V and J genes are TRBV6-5 and TRBJ1-1; no firm D call. Trimming took off 4 bases at V and 5 bases at J, with 5 bases between the two ends. The CDR3 covers 11 residues. Germline V gene sequence: CDR1 MNHEY, CDR2 SVGAGI. DNA for the CDR3: TGTGCCAGCAGTTCGAGAACTGAAGCTTTCTTT. Translating it yields CASSSRTEAFF.

The sample holds one count of this clone. The rearrangement uses TRBV28 and TRBJ1-1, with 7 nucleotides matching TRBD1. Germline values: CDR1 MDHEN, CDR2 SYDVKM. The V and J ends lost 5 bases and 4 bases, in that order; junction bases with no gene match: 10. This CDR3 spans 15 amino acids. CDR3: CASSPPQGGLTEAFF. The CDR3 DNA follows: TGTGCCAGCAGTCCCCCGCAAGGGGGCCTCACTGAAGCTTTCTTT. Full variable domain (rest looked up from reference TRBV28 and TRBJ1-1): DVKVTQSSRYLVKRTGEKVFLECVQDMDHENMFWYRQDPGLGLRLIYFSYDVKMKEKGDIPEGYSVSREKKERFSLILESASTNQTSMYLCASSPPQGGLTEAFFGQGTRLTVV.

The genes are TRBV7-2 and TRBJ1-5; TRBD1 is a possible D gene (6 bases). The CDR3 extends over 15 amino acids. Germline CDR1 and CDR2: SGHTA and FQGNSA. V lost 3 bases and J 0 bases, leaving 9 bases between the germline ends. The CDR3 is CASSFYRDSNQPQHF. The CDR3 DNA reads TGTGCCAGCAGCTTCTACAGGGATAGCAATCAGCCCCAGCATTTT.

There are a few counts of this clone. CDR3 sequence: CASSVATEQGRTNYGYTF. DNA of the CDR3: TGTGCCAGCAGCGTAGCTACGGAACAGGGTCGTACTAACTATGGCTACACCTTC. This chain links TRBV9 with TRBJ1-2; TRBD1 is a possible D gene (6 bases). The CDR3 extends over 18 amino acids. Trimming shortened V by 0 bases and J by 0 bases, and 18 bases separated the two germline ends. Germline V CDR1 and CDR2: SGDLS, YYNGEE.

The chain uses TRBV11-3 and TRBJ2-1; 9 bases are shared with TRBD1. The CDR3 runs to 14 residues. Losses at the gene ends were 5 bases for V and 7 bases for J; bases not matched to a gene: 6. CDR1 is SGHNT and CDR2 is YENEEA in the germline V gene. The CDR3 DNA follows: TGTGCCAGCAGCCGACAGGGGGTTGGGAATGAGCAGTTCTTC. It encodes CASSRQGVGNEQFF.

The CDR3 loop reads CASSAGGPTNEKLFF. Written as DNA, the CDR3 is TGTGCCAGCTCAGCCGGCGGTCCGACTAATGAAAAACTGTTTTTT. V gene TRBV18 combines with J gene TRBJ1-4, with D unresolved. Germline V lookup: CDR1 KGHSH, CDR2 LQKENI. The germline V and J ends were trimmed by 5 bases and 2 bases, with 12 bases remaining between them. The CDR3 loop spans 15 amino acids.

The rearrangement uses TRBV28 and TRBJ1-5, with D possibly TRBD1 on 6 matching bases. Germline lookup yields CDR1 MDHEN and CDR2 SYDVKM. V was trimmed by 7 bases and J by 6 bases, leaving 16 bases between them. CDR3 size: 14 residues. CDR3 DNA sequence: TGTGCCAGCACTAACAGGGTTTCGGGTCAGCCCCAGCATTTT. Translated: CASTNRVSGQPQHF.